The 13 T cell receptor beta chains listed next were all sequenced from one sample in a study of blood T cell repertoires in COVID-19. Assay: immunoSEQ multiplex PCR; the TCRdb copy retains only in-frame clones and omits some. The sample carries around 300,000 clones, around 85% recorded once. Sample: PBMCs or T cells enriched from blood (not recorded which). Source of these receptors: a woman aged 45-65 years who had recovered from COVID-19.

This chain joins TRBV24-1 and TRBJ2-2; 11 bases match TRBD1. This CDR3 has 16 amino acids. The J segment lost 8 bases and the V segment lost 5 bases, leaving 9 bases of the junction unmatched. Germline CDR1 and CDR2: KGHDR and SFDVKD. CDR3 DNA sequence: TGTGCCACCAGTGCCACTCCGGGACAGGGGGTAGGGGAGCTGTTTTTT. Protein product: CATSATPGQGVGELFF.

The chain combines TRBV5-1 with TRBJ1-3; possible D gene TRBD1, 5 bases. Germline V lookup: CDR1 SGHRS, CDR2 YFSETQ. V was shortened by 4 bases and J by 8 bases, with 16 bases between the two germline ends. This CDR3 has 14 residues. The CDR3 region has the DNA TGCGCCAGCAGCGCAGGGTTGACGATAGACACCATATATTTT. Residues: CASSAGLTIDTIYF.

V gene TRBV18 combines with J gene TRBJ1-1; D is unresolved. Trimming removed 10 bases at V and 0 bases at J, with 12 bases between. CDR1 and CDR2 (germline): KGHSH, LQKENI. The CDR3 length is 13 residues. CDR3 DNA sequence: TGTGCCACCCTGGCCAGTGTGAACACTGAAGCTTTCTTT. Protein product: CATLASVNTEAFF.

This rearrangement joins TRBV7-6 to TRBJ2-1; weak D call: TRBD2 (6 bases). The CDR3 contains 16 residues. Germline V gene lookup returns CDR1 SGHVS and CDR2 FNYEAQ. The V end lost 5 bases, the J end lost 8 bases, and 22 bases lay between the germline ends. The CDR3 region has the DNA TGTGCCAGCAGCGATTTAGCGGCCCTGGGTGGGGATGAGCAGTTCTTC. Its protein is CASSDLAALGGDEQFF.

This clone was counted only a few times. This chain uses TRBV29-1 with TRBJ2-3; perhaps TRBD2 as D (7 bases). CDR1 is SQVTM, CDR2 ANQGSEA, per germline. Trimming removed 6 bases from V and 9 bases from J, with 25 bases in between. The CDR3 loop spans 15 amino acids. The CDR3 sequence: CSVDLRGGPYGTQYF. The DNA for the CDR3 is TGCAGCGTCGACCTTAGGGGGGGACCTTATGGGACGCAGTATTTT.

This chain joins TRBV7-9 and TRBJ1-1, with D possibly being TRBD1 (6 bases). The CDR3 consists of 11 residues. The germline V and J ends were trimmed by 5 bases and 8 bases, with 9 bases remaining between them. CDR1 SEHNR and CDR2 FQNEAQ come from the germline V gene (reference sequence). This CDR3 is CASSADREAFF. The CDR3 DNA follows: TGTGCCAGCAGCGCCGACAGGGAAGCTTTCTTT.

The chain is built from TRBV5-1 and TRBJ2-3; TRBD2 might be the D (5 bases). CDR3 length equals 15 residues. V lost 1 base, J lost 2 bases, and 11 bases lay in between. Germline loops: CDR1 SGHRS, CDR2 YFSETQ. The CDR3 sequence: CASSLLGSYTDTQYF. CDR3 sequence (DNA): TGCGCCAGCAGCTTGTTGGGGAGTTACACAGATACGCAGTATTTT. The whole variable domain, remainder taken from reference TRBV5-1 and TRBJ2-3, is KAGVTQTPRYLIKTRGQQVTLSCSPISGHRSVSWYQQTPGQGLQFLFEYFSETQRNKGNFPGRFSGRQFSNSRSEMNVSTLELGDSALYLCASSLLGSYTDTQYFGPGTRLTVL.

The gene calls are TRBV27 and TRBJ2-5; TRBD1 matches at 8 bases. Per the germline V gene, CDR1 is MNHEY and CDR2 is SMNVEV (reference sequence). CDR3 length equals 13 residues. Losses at the gene ends were 5 bases for V and 11 bases for J; bases not matched to a gene: 10. DNA for the CDR3: TGTGCCAGCAGTGCTGTGACCGGACAGGGTCAGTACTTC. It specifies CASSAVTGQGQYF.

The chain carries TRBV6-6 and TRBJ1-4, with D unclear. The CDR3 has 13 amino acids. V was trimmed by 6 bases and J by 5 bases, leaving 10 bases between them. The germline gives CDR1 MNHNY, CDR2 SVGAGI (reference sequence). CDR3 residues: CASRGSFNEKLFF. The CDR3 DNA is TGTGCCAGCAGGGGGAGTTTCAATGAAAAACTGTTTTTT.

A single count supports this clone. The chain employs TRBV14 and TRBJ2-5; weak D call: TRBD1 (6 bases). The CDR3 runs to 14 residues. Germline CDR1 and CDR2: SGHDN and FVKESK. Trimming took off 2 bases at V and 4 bases at J, with 11 bases between the two ends. CDR3 protein: CASSQTGIGETQYF. In DNA, the CDR3 is TGTGCCAGCAGCCAAACAGGGATTGGAGAGACCCAGTACTTC.

The chain recombines TRBV6-1 with TRBJ1-2, with a possible D match to TRBD1 (5 bases). CDR3 size: 14 residues. The germline CDR1 and CDR2 sequences are MNHNS and SASEGT. Trimming left V 0 bases short and J 4 bases short, with 9 bases between. CDR3 sequence reads: CASSEAGGSYGYTF. CDR3 bases: TGTGCCAGCAGTGAAGCGGGGGGATCCTATGGCTACACCTTC.

V is TRBV28 and J is TRBJ1-4; no firm D call. The germline V gene has CDR1 MDHEN and CDR2 SYDVKM. V was trimmed by 8 bases and J by 2 bases, leaving 12 bases between them. The CDR3 is made up of 14 amino acids. CDR3 amino acids: CASQNGVTNEKLFF. CDR3 in DNA: TGTGCCAGCCAAAACGGAGTGACTAATGAAAAACTGTTTTTT.

This CDR3 is CASSPGSDRYGYTF. The CDR3 nucleotides are TGTGCCAGCAGCCCGGGATCGGACCGGTATGGCTACACCTTC. This chain uses TRBV5-6 with TRBJ1-2; D gene unclear. This CDR3 contains 14 residues. CDR1 is SGHDT and CDR2 is YYEEEE in the germline V gene. V was shortened by 4 bases and J by 5 bases, with 15 bases between the two germline ends.